What follows are 24 T cell receptor beta chains derived from one specimen sequenced in a study of CD8 T cells in Susac syndrome. The authors reverse transcribed about 0.5 to 1 ug RNA with random hexamers. TCRdb re-called the immunoSEQ multiplex PCR reads through MiXCR, storing one row per CDR3 protein. The repertoire holds some 240,000 distinct CDR3 sequences, 95% to 97% seen once, with approximately 0.094% in the top ten. The sample was CD4+ T cells from PBMCs. The origin of the receptors is a human donor with Susac syndrome.

V is TRBV11-3 and J is TRBJ2-5; a weak D match, TRBD1 (6 bases). CDR1 and CDR2 from the germline V gene are SGHNT and YENEEA. With 5 bases removed from V and 4 bases from J, the gap between germline ends came to 20 bases. The CDR3 sequence is 16 residues long. The DNA of the CDR3 is TGTGCCAGCAGCCGACCAGGGGACCGTCCGTCAGAGACCCAGTACTTC. Amino acid sequence: CASSRPGDRPSETQYF. The whole variable domain, remainder taken from reference TRBV11-3 and TRBJ2-5, is EAGVVQSPRYKIIEKKQPVAFWCNPISGHNTLYWYLQNLGQGPELLIRYENEEAVDDSQLPKDRFSAERLKGVDSTLKIQPAELGDSAVYLCASSRPGDRPSETQYFGPGTRLLVL.

This chain uses TRBV4-2 with TRBJ1-5; D unresolved. V was clipped by 2 bases and J by 0 bases, with 5 bases between them. Germline CDR1 is LGHNA and CDR2 is YNFKEQ. This CDR3 is 14 amino acids long. CDR3 protein: CASSQSLSNQPQHF. As DNA, the CDR3 is TGTGCCAGCAGCCAAAGTCTTAGCAATCAGCCCCAGCATTTT.

The sample holds a few counts of this clonotype. The DNA for the CDR3 is TGTGCCAGCAGTTCCCGACAGGGGGATCAGCCCCAGCATTTT. Translated, it gives CASSSRQGDQPQHF. The J gene is TRBJ1-5, the V gene TRBV27, with 9 nucleotides matching TRBD1. Trimming at V came to 4 bases and at J to 5 bases, leaving 3 bases not matched to a gene. Germline-derived CDR1 and CDR2 are MNHEY and SMNVEV (reference sequence). CDR3 length equals 14 residues.

The genes are TRBV9 and TRBJ2-1; the match to TRBD2 covers 9 bases. This CDR3 is 16 amino acids long. CDR1 and CDR2 from the germline V gene are SGDLS and YYNGEE. J gave up 10 bases and V 0 bases, and 11 bases lay outside the gene matches. CDR3 amino acids: CASSVATSGLQLEQFF. CDR3 in DNA: TGTGCCAGCAGCGTAGCGACTAGCGGTCTACAACTCGAGCAGTTCTTC.

This chain's CDR3 is CASSEGGTEAFF. Here the CDR3 DNA reads TGTGCCAGCAGCGAGGGGGGGACTGAAGCTTTCTTT. This chain links TRBV3-1 with TRBJ1-1, with TRBD1 as a possible D gene (6 bases). Germline V gives CDR1 LGHDT, CDR2 YNNKEL (reference sequence). Trimming cost V 5 bases and J 5 bases, with 9 bases left between them. The CDR3 runs to 12 residues.

The rearrangement joins TRBV12-3 or TRBV12-4 to TRBJ2-7; 7 bases fit TRBD2. There are 13 residues in the CDR3. Trimming removed 7 bases from V and 8 bases from J; junction bases left unmatched: 11. DNA for the CDR3: TGTGCCAGCACACTGGCCGGGACTAATAAGCAGTACTTC. Translation gives CASTLAGTNKQYF.

This clonotype was detected only once. The chain employs TRBV29-1 and TRBJ2-7; 8 nucleotides line up with TRBD2. V lost 6 bases and J lost 5; bases outside the gene matches: 12. Germline CDR1 is SQVTM and CDR2 is ANQGSEA. The CDR3 consists of 14 residues. DNA for the CDR3: TGCAGCGTCCAACCGGGACTAGGAGGCCACGAGCAGTACTTC. Encoded protein: CSVQPGLGGHEQYF.

Only a few counts were recorded for this clonotype. The chain joins TRBV18 to TRBJ2-2; TRBD2 aligns across 7 bases. Germline assignment: CDR1 KGHSH and CDR2 LQKENI. This CDR3 is 15 amino acids long. Trimming took 2 bases from V and 1 from J; bases not matched to a gene: 1. CDR3: CASSPSGMNTGELFF. In DNA form, the CDR3 reads TGTGCCAGCTCACCAAGCGGGATGAACACCGGGGAGCTGTTTTTT.

This chain joins TRBV20-1 and TRBJ2-7; TRBD1 matches 8 bases. The length of the CDR3 is 14 residues. Germline lookup yields CDR1 DFQATT and CDR2 SNEGSKA (reference sequence). The ends lost 6 bases at V and 3 bases at J; junction bases unmatched: 10. The DNA for the CDR3 is TGCAGTGCATATCGGGCAGGGGGCCACTACGAGCAGTACTTC. Translated, it gives CSAYRAGGHYEQYF.

The V and J genes are TRBV24-1 and TRBJ2-3; D unresolved. This CDR3 spans 13 amino acids. Per germline, CDR1 KGHDR and CDR2 SFDVKD. With 6 bases removed from V and 2 bases from J, the gap between germline ends came to 8 bases. Here the CDR3 reads CATSLPNTDTQYF. The CDR3 nucleotides are TGTGCCACCAGTCTCCCTAACACAGATACGCAGTATTTT.

The chain uses TRBV19 and TRBJ2-3; D is unresolved. Germline values: CDR1 LNHDA, CDR2 SQIVND (reference sequence). The CDR3 has 16 residues. Deletions cut 1 base from V and 2 bases from J, with 13 bases between. CDR3 residues: CASSIVPGRVTDTQYF. In DNA, the CDR3 is TGTGCCAGTAGTATAGTACCAGGCCGCGTCACAGATACGCAGTATTTT.

The genes are TRBV23-1 and TRBJ1-2; tentative D call: TRBD1 (5 bases). TRBV23-1 counts as an open reading frame of uncertain function. This CDR3 region has 16 residues. CDR3 region: CAKQVRFLAGIGGYTF. The DNA for the CDR3 is TGCGCTAAACAGGTCCGGTTTTTGGCGGGTATAGGAGGCTACACCTTC.

The V call is TRBV3-1, the J call TRBJ1-1; D is undetermined. CDR1 is LGHDT and CDR2 is YNNKEL in the germline V gene (reference sequence). The CDR3 is made up of 13 amino acids. Trimming pared 2 bases from V and 11 bases from J, leaving 15 bases between. The CDR3 sequence: CASSQQSLTVAFF. Here the CDR3 DNA reads TGTGCCAGCAGCCAACAATCCTTGACGGTTGCTTTCTTT.

J is TRBJ2-1 and V is TRBV20-1; TRBD1 might be the D (6 bases). CDR3 size: 11 residues. The germline V gene has CDR1 DFQATT and CDR2 SNEGSKA (reference sequence). The CDR3 region is CGGPSYNEQFF. CDR3 sequence (DNA): TGCGGGGGCCCGAGCTACAATGAGCAGTTCTTC.

This chain links TRBV11-2 with TRBJ2-7, with D possibly TRBD2 on 6 matching bases. CDR1 is SGHAT and CDR2 is FQNNGV in the germline V gene. Trimming shortened V by 1 base and J by 3 bases, and 16 bases separated the two germline ends. The length of the CDR3 is 16 residues. CDR3: CASSLVFGRRDYEQYF. The DNA of the CDR3 is TGTGCCAGCAGCTTAGTATTCGGGAGAAGGGACTACGAGCAGTACTTC. The full variable domain, in which reference TRBV11-2 and TRBJ2-7 provide the parts outside the CDR3, is EAGVAQSPRYKIIEKRQSVAFWCNPISGHATLYWYQQILGQGPKLLIQFQNNGVVDDSQLPKDRFSAERLKGVDSTLKIQPAKLEDSAVYLCASSLVFGRRDYEQYFGPGTRLTVT.

The chain recombines TRBV29-1 with TRBJ2-1, with 8 bases matching TRBD2. The CDR3 contains 16 residues. The germline V gene has CDR1 SQVTM and CDR2 ANQGSEA. The junction had 9 bases not matched to a gene; V was cut back by 4 bases and J by 1 base. The CDR3 protein is CSVVGSGKMSYNEQFF. CDR3 DNA: TGCAGCGTTGTAGGTAGCGGGAAGATGTCCTACAATGAGCAGTTCTTC.

The rearrangement links TRBV5-4 to TRBJ1-1; 7 nucleotides match TRBD1. CDR1 is SGHNT and CDR2 is YYREEE in the germline V gene (reference sequence). V dropped 3 bases and J dropped 9; count of bases not matched to a gene: 8. This CDR3 has 13 amino acids. CDR3 nucleotide sequence: TGTGCCAGCAGCTGGGACAGAGACCAACAAGCTTTCTTT. Protein product: CASSWDRDQQAFF. Together with reference TRBV5-4 and TRBJ1-1, the CDR3 gives the full variable domain: ETGVTQSPTHLIKTRGQQVTLRCSSQSGHNTVSWYQQALGQGPQFIFQYYREEENGRGNFPPRFSGLQFPNYSSELNVNALELDDSALYLCASSWDRDQQAFFGQGTRLTVV.

This clonotype was detected once. Here the CDR3 reads CATSSVGDLDTQYF. DNA of the CDR3: TGTGCCACCAGCAGCGTAGGTGATTTAGATACGCAGTATTTT. V usage is TRBV15 and J usage is TRBJ2-3; D is unresolved. The V end lost 3 bases, the J end lost 5 bases, and 12 bases lay between the germline ends. The germline gives CDR1 LNHNV, CDR2 YYDKDF (reference sequence). The CDR3 length is 14 residues.

This chain connects TRBV5-1 to TRBJ2-1, with D tentatively TRBD2 (5 bases). V was pared by 0 bases and J by 3 bases, with 13 bases between. CDR1 SGHRS and CDR2 YFSETQ come from the germline V gene. The CDR3 has 16 amino acids. The CDR3: CASSLDQLGGYNEQFF. In DNA, the CDR3 is TGCGCCAGCAGCTTGGACCAACTAGGCGGCTACAATGAGCAGTTCTTC.

CDR3 DNA sequence: TGTGCCAGCAGCGTCGGGGGACTAGCGGGAGGGTTCGGTGAGACCCAGTACTTC. Encoded protein: CASSVGGLAGGFGETQYF. The rearrangement joins TRBV9 to TRBJ2-5, with TRBD2 matching 16 bases. Looked up from germline, CDR1 is SGDLS and CDR2 is YYNGEE. The CDR3 runs 18 residues. V lost 2 bases to trimming and J lost 5 bases; unmatched junction nucleotides: 9.

The rearrangement links TRBV19 to TRBJ1-2; D gene unclear. Germline V gene lookup returns CDR1 LNHDA and CDR2 SQIVND (reference sequence). The CDR3 is 13 residues long. Trimming shortened V by 5 bases and J by 2 bases, and 9 bases separated the two germline ends. In nucleotides, the CDR3 is TGTGCCAGTAGTTTCGACTGGAACTATGGCTACACCTTC. This translates into CASSFDWNYGYTF.

The chain links TRBV7-9 to TRBJ2-7, with a weak D call TRBD2 (6 bases). Deletions cut 8 bases from V and 0 bases from J, with 14 bases between. The CDR3 is 14 amino acids. CDR1 and CDR2 from the germline V gene are SEHNR and FQNEAQ (reference sequence). In nucleotides, the CDR3 is TGTGCCAGCCGCCCCAACGGGGGCTCCTACGAGCAGTACTTC. Its translation: CASRPNGGSYEQYF.

The genes are TRBV20-1 and TRBJ1-5; possible D gene TRBD1, 5 bases. CDR1 and CDR2 (germline): DFQATT, SNEGSKA (reference sequence). This CDR3 has 12 residues. The ends were cut back, 5 bases at V and 4 bases at J, with 9 bases in the middle. The DNA of the CDR3 is TGCAGTGCTCGGGACGGAAATCAGCCCCAGCATTTT. Its translation: CSARDGNQPQHF.

The genes are TRBV4-1 and TRBJ2-1; D gene uncertain. This CDR3 has 13 amino acids. CDR1 MGHRA and CDR2 YSYEKL come from the germline V gene. Trimming removed 3 bases from V and 9 bases from J, with 12 bases in between. The CDR3: CASSHPLPGEQFF. CDR3 in DNA: TGCGCCAGCAGCCACCCTTTACCCGGTGAGCAGTTCTTC.